The sequence of this TCR beta chain was determined in a study of cytomegalovirus exposure and HLA in healthy donors. Use of 60 Vbeta and 13 Jbeta primers characterized the PCR. The method was immunoSEQ multiplex PCR; TCRdb's version includes in-frame clones alone and lacks a portion of them. The data hold some 85,000 clones, with around 85% observed a single time. Regarding this clone: Its target is not known.

Germline V lookup: CDR1 SGHNT, CDR2 YYREEE (reference sequence). The CDR3 totals 14 residues. The V end lost 3 bases, the J end lost 6 bases, and 15 bases lay between the germline ends. General study points: Later analysis demonstrated an association between a missense DCLRE1C variant and TCR beta V- and J-gene trimming.

The sample comprised PBMCs. The source is a woman aged 50 to 60 in good health and CMV-seronegative. The chain joins TRBV5-4 to TRBJ1-2; D perhaps matches TRBD1 (6 bases). The CDR3 is CASSSVGGADGYTF. In DNA form, the CDR3 reads TGTGCCAGCAGCTCCGTCGGGGGGGCAGATGGCTACACCTTC.